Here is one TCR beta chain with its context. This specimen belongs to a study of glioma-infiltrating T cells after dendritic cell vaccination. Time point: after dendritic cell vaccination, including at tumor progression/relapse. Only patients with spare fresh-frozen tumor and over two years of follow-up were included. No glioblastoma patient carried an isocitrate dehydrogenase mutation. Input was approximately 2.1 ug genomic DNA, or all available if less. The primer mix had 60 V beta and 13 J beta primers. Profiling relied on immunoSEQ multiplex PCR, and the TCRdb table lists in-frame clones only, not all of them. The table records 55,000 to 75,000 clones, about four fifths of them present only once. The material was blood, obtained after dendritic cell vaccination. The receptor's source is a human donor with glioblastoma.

CDR3 bases: TGTGCCTGGAGTAACAGGAACTTCTATGGCTACACCTTC. This translates into CAWSNRNFYGYTF. The V gene is TRBV30, the J gene TRBJ1-2; possible D gene TRBD1, 5 bases. The germline V gene encodes CDR1 GTSNPN and CDR2 SVGIG (reference sequence). The V end lost 2 bases, the J end lost 4 bases, and 11 bases lay between the germline ends. CDR3 length equals 13 residues.